Below, 17 T cell receptor beta chains from the same sample are listed, as sequenced in a study of blood T cell repertoires in COVID-19. This table comes from immunoSEQ multiplex PCR, and its TCRdb copy is limited to in-frame clones, with some not included. The sample includes tens of thousands of clones, less than 95% of them seen just once. What was sequenced was peripheral blood. The receptors come from a human donor in a cohort sampled during active COVID-19.

In its sample, this clone was seen once. CDR3 residues: CASSPGTGGTEAFF. The CDR3 DNA follows: TGTGCCAGCAGCCCCGGGACAGGTGGGACTGAAGCTTTCTTT. V is TRBV7-3 and J is TRBJ1-1; 8 bases line up with TRBD1. The V and J ends lost 5 bases and 5 bases, in that order; junction bases with no gene match: 7. Germline values: CDR1 SGHTA, CDR2 FQGTGA. The CDR3 covers 14 residues.

This clone was found once. This sequence joins TRBV30 and TRBJ1-5, with D uncertain. The germline V gene encodes CDR1 GTSNPN and CDR2 SVGIG (reference sequence). V lost 2 bases, J lost 0 bases, and 11 bases lay in between. The CDR3 runs to 15 residues. The CDR3 DNA sequence: TGTGCCTGGAGTAAGGTGAGGAATAGCAATCAGCCCCAGCATTTT. This translates into CAWSKVRNSNQPQHF. The full variable domain, completed using reference TRBV30 and TRBJ1-5, is SQTIHQWPATLVQPVGSPLSLECTVEGTSNPNLYWYRQAAGRGLQLLFYSVGIGQISSEVPQNLSASRPQDRQFILSSKKLLLSDSGFYLCAWSKVRNSNQPQHFGDGTRLSIL.

This chain uses TRBV11-2 with TRBJ2-3, with D perhaps matching TRBD2 (6 bases). Per germline, CDR1 SGHAT and CDR2 FQNNGV. The CDR3 totals 16 residues. V lost 5 bases and J lost 2, with 17 bases in between. CDR3 in amino acids: CASSARRDSYTDTQYF. In DNA form, the CDR3 reads TGTGCCAGCAGCGCCCGCCGGGACTCTTACACAGATACGCAGTATTTT.

A few counts support this clone. The DNA for the CDR3 is TGTGCCATCAGTGAACTGAACAATGAGCAGTTCTTC. It codes for CAISELNNEQFF. This sequence joins TRBV10-3 and TRBJ2-1, with D unclear. The germline CDR1 and CDR2 sequences are ENHRY and SYGVKD. The V end lost 3 bases, the J end lost 5 bases, and 5 bases lay between the germline ends. The CDR3 has 12 residues.

The chain is built from TRBV11-3 and TRBJ2-1, with unresolved D. Germline CDR1 and CDR2: SGHNT and YENEEA. The CDR3 has 12 residues. The ends were cut back, 1 base at V and 7 bases at J, with 5 bases in the middle. This chain's CDR3 is CASSLAPNEQFF. In DNA form, the CDR3 reads TGTGCCAGCAGCTTAGCCCCGAATGAGCAGTTCTTC. Drawing the rest from reference TRBV11-3 and TRBJ2-1, the complete variable domain is EAGVVQSPRYKIIEKKQPVAFWCNPISGHNTLYWYLQNLGQGPELLIRYENEEAVDDSQLPKDRFSAERLKGVDSTLKIQPAELGDSAVYLCASSLAPNEQFFGPGTRLTVL.

This clone was observed a single time. The chain has TRBV28 and TRBJ2-7, with D possibly TRBD2 on 6 matching bases. The CDR3 loop spans 13 amino acids. Deletions cut 7 bases from V and 2 bases from J, with 12 bases between. Germline CDR1 MDHEN, CDR2 SYDVKM. This CDR3 reads CASNREMAYEQYF. CDR3 nucleotides: TGTGCCAGCAATCGGGAGATGGCCTACGAGCAGTACTTC.

V is TRBV11-2 and J is TRBJ2-2; 7 positions agree with TRBD1. The CDR3 totals 15 residues. Looked up from germline, CDR1 is SGHAT and CDR2 is FQNNGV. V was pared by 7 bases and J by 5 bases, with 10 bases of the junction left unmatched. CDR3 coding DNA: TGTGCCAGCACGACAGGGCGAAGAAGGACCGGGGAGCTGTTTTTT. Its translation: CASTTGRRRTGELFF.

The V and J genes are TRBV4-1 and TRBJ2-7; 10 bases are shared with TRBD1. Germline loops: CDR1 MGHRA, CDR2 YSYEKL. The J segment lost 7 bases and the V segment lost 2 bases, leaving 11 bases of the junction unmatched. CDR3 length equals 16 residues. The CDR3 reads CASSQQPGQGIREQYF. The CDR3, as DNA: TGCGCCAGCAGCCAACAACCGGGACAGGGGATACGGGAGCAGTACTTC.

V gene TRBV7-2 combines with J gene TRBJ2-5; weak D call: TRBD2 (5 bases). Germline CDR1 is SGHTA and CDR2 is FQGNSA. V lost 4 bases and J 2 bases, leaving 11 bases between the germline ends. The CDR3 runs 14 residues. The CDR3 DNA reads TGTGCCAGCAGCTCCTCGGGGTTACAAGAGACCCAGTACTTC. It specifies CASSSSGLQETQYF.

The chain is built from TRBV5-1 and TRBJ2-5; TRBD1 is a possible D gene (6 bases). V gave up 0 bases and J gave up 1 base, with 10 bases separating them. Germline assignment: CDR1 SGHRS and CDR2 YFSETQ. The CDR3 runs to 15 residues. The CDR3 spells CASSLGRGGQETQYF. The CDR3 bases are TGCGCCAGCAGCTTGGGGCGAGGGGGCCAAGAGACCCAGTACTTC.

This clone was seen more than once but under ten times. The chain uses TRBV4-1 and TRBJ2-7; D remains unclear. The germline V gene encodes CDR1 MGHRA and CDR2 YSYEKL. This CDR3 has 14 amino acids. V was cut by 1 base and J by 4 bases, with 11 bases left in between. The CDR3 nucleotides are TGCGCCAGCAGCCAAGGTAACGGTATGTACGAGCAGTACTTC. Its translation is CASSQGNGMYEQYF.

This clone was found a few times. The V and J genes are TRBV18 and TRBJ1-1; unclear D gene. V was cut by 4 bases and J by 1 base, with 7 bases left in between. This CDR3 spans 13 amino acids. Germline assignment: CDR1 KGHSH and CDR2 LQKENI. DNA for the CDR3: TGTGCCAGCTCACTACAGAGGAACACTGAAGCTTTCTTT. It encodes CASSLQRNTEAFF.

This clone has a single count. J is TRBJ2-5 and V is TRBV11-2; D is perhaps TRBD2 (5 bases). The V gene's germline CDR1 is SGHAT and CDR2 FQNNGV. Trimming stripped 2 bases from V and 4 bases from J, with 11 bases between. This CDR3 contains 14 residues. The CDR3 sequence is CASSLFRRRETQYF. The CDR3 region has the DNA TGTGCCAGCAGCTTATTCAGGAGGAGAGAGACCCAGTACTTC.

The CDR3 spells CASGGLQETQYF. The DNA of the CDR3 is TGTGCCAGTGGGGGACTCCAAGAGACCCAGTACTTC. V and J are TRBV6-5 and TRBJ2-5; D is perhaps TRBD2 (6 bases). Trimming took 9 bases from V and 1 from J, leaving 9 bases between them. Germline V gives CDR1 MNHEY, CDR2 SVGAGI. The CDR3 has 12 residues.

This clone has only one observation. The chain carries TRBV19 and TRBJ1-5; D not certain. The germline V gene encodes CDR1 LNHDA and CDR2 SQIVND (reference sequence). The CDR3 is made up of 15 amino acids. The germline V and J ends were trimmed by 5 bases and 1 base, with 12 bases remaining between them. CDR3 sequence (DNA): TGTGCCAGTAGTGATACCCCACACAGCAATCAGCCCCAGCATTTT. Protein sequence: CASSDTPHSNQPQHF.

The chain has TRBV27 and TRBJ1-4; a possible D gene is TRBD1 (5 bases). V was cut by 3 bases and J by 3 bases, with 11 bases left in between. CDR1 and CDR2 from the germline V gene are MNHEY and SMNVEV (reference sequence). The CDR3 runs to 15 residues. Here the CDR3 reads CASSLIGQANEKLFF. In DNA form, the CDR3 reads TGTGCCAGCAGTTTGATCGGACAAGCTAATGAAAAACTGTTTTTT.

The rearrangement joins TRBV27 to TRBJ1-1; the D is unclear. The V end lost 2 bases, the J end lost 3 bases, and 7 bases lay between the germline ends. The germline V gene has CDR1 MNHEY and CDR2 SMNVEV (reference sequence). The CDR3 is made up of 13 amino acids. The CDR3 DNA sequence: TGTGCCAGCAGTTTAAGTCGGTACACTGAAGCTTTCTTT. Protein sequence: CASSLSRYTEAFF.